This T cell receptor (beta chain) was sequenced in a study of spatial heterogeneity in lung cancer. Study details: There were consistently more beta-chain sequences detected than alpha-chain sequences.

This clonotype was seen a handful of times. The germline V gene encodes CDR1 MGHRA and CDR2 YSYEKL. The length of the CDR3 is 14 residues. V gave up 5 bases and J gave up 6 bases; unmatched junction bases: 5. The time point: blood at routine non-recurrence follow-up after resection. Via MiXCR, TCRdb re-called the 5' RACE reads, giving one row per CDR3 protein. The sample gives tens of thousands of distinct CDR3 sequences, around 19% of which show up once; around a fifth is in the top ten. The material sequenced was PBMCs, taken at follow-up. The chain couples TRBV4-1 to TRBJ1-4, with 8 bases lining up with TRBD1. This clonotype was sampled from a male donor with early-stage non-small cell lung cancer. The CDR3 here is CASSEDRADEKLFF. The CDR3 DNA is TGCGCCAGCAGCGAGGACAGGGCCGATGAAAAACTGTTTTTT.